This T cell receptor (beta chain) was documented in a study of CXCR3-negative and CXCR3-positive naive CD8 T cells. Points from the study as a whole: A higher hydrophobicity marked the TRB CDR3s of CXCR3-positive naive cells versus CXCR3-negative naive cells.

To note about this clonotype: The antigen remains unidentified.

TRB cDNA libraries were made by UMI-labeled 5' RACE. TCRdb re-called the 5' RACE reads and gives one entry per CDR3 protein, without DNA. The sample features around 88,000 distinct CDR3 sequences, with 0.75% to 0.95% in its top ten. CDR1 and CDR2 from the germline V gene are LNHDA and SQIVND (reference sequence). CDR3 length: 14 residues. The origin of this receptor is a human donor in good health. Some clones in this sample may be carry-over from other donors' samples. The chain joins TRBV19 to TRBJ2-7; TCRdb's assignment of TRBD1 cannot be checked, as there is no DNA. Sequenced material: naive CXCR3+ CD8+ T cells from blood. Specified subset: CD45RO-CCR7+CD27+CD95- naive CD8+ T cells expressing CXCR3 (TNR3+). The CDR3 here is CASSIVPGPNEQYF.